The clone carrying this T cell receptor beta chain has only a few counts. This may stem from a read error, because a much larger clone lies one nucleotide away. TCR beta CDR3 regions were amplified from RNA. The study used the HTBI primer set for a first-round RT-PCR of the TCR CDR3. TCRdb reprocessed the multiplex PCR reads with MiXCR, giving one entry per CDR3 protein. The sample carries approximately 600,000 distinct CDR3 sequences, more than 20% recorded once. This entry is derived from a study of T cells in Graves' hyperthyroidism and ophthalmopathy. Per germline, CDR1 SNHLY and CDR2 FYNNEI. This CDR3 is 16 amino acids long.

The origin of this receptor is a man aged 30 to 39 with Graves' ophthalmopathy. The V gene is TRBV2, the J gene TRBJ2-5; D unclear. Input material: blood. In DNA form, the CDR3 reads TGTGCCAGCAGTGACCCAATGAATCAGGCTCAAGAGGCCCAGTACTTC. This gives the protein CASSDPMNQAQEAQYF. The full variable domain, in which reference TRBV2 and TRBJ2-5 provide the parts outside the CDR3, is EPEVTQTPSHQVTQMGQEVILRCVPISNHLYFYWYRQILGQKVEFLVSFYNNEISEKSEIFDDQFSVERPDGSNFTLKIRSTKLEDSAMYFCASSDPMNQAQEAQYFGPGTRLLVL.